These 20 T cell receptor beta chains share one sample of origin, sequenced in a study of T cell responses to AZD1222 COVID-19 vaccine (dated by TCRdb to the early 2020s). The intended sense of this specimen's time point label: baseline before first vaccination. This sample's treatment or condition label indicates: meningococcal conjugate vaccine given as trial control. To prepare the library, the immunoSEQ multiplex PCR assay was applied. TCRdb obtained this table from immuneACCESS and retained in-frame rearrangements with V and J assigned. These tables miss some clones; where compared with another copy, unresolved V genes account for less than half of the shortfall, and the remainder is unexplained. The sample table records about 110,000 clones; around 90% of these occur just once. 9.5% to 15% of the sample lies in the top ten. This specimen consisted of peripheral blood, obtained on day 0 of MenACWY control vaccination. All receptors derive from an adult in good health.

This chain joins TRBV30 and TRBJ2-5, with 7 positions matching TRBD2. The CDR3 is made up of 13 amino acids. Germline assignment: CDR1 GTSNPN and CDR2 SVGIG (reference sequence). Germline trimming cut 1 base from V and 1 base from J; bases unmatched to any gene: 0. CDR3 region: CAWSGGGQETQYF. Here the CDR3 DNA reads TGTGCCTGGAGTGGCGGGGGCCAAGAGACCCAGTACTTC.

In nucleotides, the CDR3 is TGTGCCAGCTCCTTAAGGTCTAGCGGGAGCTGGTTGGGTCCCGGGGAGCTGTTTTTT. Protein sequence: CASSLRSSGSWLGPGELFF. The V and J genes are TRBV21-1 and TRBJ2-2; TRBD2 is the table's D call, not checked against the DNA. TRBV21-1 is a known pseudogene. The CDR3 is 19 amino acids.

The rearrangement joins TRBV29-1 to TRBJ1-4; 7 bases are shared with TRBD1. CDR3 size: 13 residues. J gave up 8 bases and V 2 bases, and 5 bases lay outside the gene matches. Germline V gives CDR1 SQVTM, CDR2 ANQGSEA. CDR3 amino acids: CSVELGQREKLFF. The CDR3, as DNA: TGCAGCGTTGAACTGGGACAGAGAGAAAAACTGTTTTTT. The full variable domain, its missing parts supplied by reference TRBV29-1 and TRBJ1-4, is SAVISQKPSRDICQRGTSLTIQCQVDSQVTMMFWYRQQPGQSLTLIATANQGSEATYESGFVIDKFPISRPNLTFSTLTVSNMSPEDSSIYLCSVELGQREKLFFGSGTQLSVL.

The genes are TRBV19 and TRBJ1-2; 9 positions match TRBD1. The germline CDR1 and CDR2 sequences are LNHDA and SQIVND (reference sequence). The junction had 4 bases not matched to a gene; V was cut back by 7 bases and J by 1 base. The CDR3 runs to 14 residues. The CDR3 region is CASTRQGDNYGYTF. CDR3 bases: TGTGCCAGTACCCGACAGGGGGATAACTATGGCTACACCTTC.

CDR3 in amino acids: CAIRPGLTDNQPQHF. CDR3 nucleotide sequence: TGTGCCATCAGGCCGGGACTTACGGACAATCAGCCCCAGCATTTT. The rearrangement uses TRBV10-3 and TRBJ1-5; TRBD1 might be the D (5 bases). The germline CDR1 and CDR2 sequences are ENHRY and SYGVKD. The V end was cut by 6 bases, the J end by 3 bases, with 15 bases between. The CDR3 sequence is 15 residues long.

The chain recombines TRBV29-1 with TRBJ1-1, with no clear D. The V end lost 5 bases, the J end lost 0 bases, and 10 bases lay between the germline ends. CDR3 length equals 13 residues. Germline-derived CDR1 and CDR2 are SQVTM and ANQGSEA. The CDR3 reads CSVRSLMNTEAFF. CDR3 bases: TGCAGCGTTCGTAGCCTCATGAACACTGAAGCTTTCTTT.

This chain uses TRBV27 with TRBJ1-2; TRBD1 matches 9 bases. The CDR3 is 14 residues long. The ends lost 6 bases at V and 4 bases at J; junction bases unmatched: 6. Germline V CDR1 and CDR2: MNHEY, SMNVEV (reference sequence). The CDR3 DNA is TGTGCCAGCAGCCAAACAGGGGGCGTCTATGGCTACACCTTC. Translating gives CASSQTGGVYGYTF.

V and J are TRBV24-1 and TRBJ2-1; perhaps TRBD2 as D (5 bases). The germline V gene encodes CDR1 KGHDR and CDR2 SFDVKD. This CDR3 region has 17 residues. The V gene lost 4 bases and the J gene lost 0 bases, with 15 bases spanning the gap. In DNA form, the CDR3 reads TGTGCCACCAGTGACATCGAAGCGACTAACTCCTACAATGAGCAGTTCTTC. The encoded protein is CATSDIEATNSYNEQFF.

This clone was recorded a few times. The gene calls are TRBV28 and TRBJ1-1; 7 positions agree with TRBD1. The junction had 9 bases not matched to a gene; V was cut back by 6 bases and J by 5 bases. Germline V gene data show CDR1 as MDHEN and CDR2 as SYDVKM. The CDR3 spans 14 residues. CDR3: CASRARAGGTEAFF. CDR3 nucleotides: TGTGCCAGCAGGGCCCGGGCAGGGGGGACTGAAGCTTTCTTT.

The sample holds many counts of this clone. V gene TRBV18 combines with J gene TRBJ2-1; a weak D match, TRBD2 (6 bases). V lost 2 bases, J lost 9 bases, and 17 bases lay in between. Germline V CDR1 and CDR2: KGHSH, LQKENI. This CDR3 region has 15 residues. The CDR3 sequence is CASSPLPTGGTEQFF. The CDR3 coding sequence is TGTGCCAGCTCACCATTGCCCACCGGAGGGACTGAGCAGTTCTTC.

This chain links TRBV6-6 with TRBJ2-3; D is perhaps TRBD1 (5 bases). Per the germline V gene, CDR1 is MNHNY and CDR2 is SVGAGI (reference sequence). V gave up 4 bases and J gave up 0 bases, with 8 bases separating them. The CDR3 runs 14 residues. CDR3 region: CASSSRASTDTQYF. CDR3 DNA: TGTGCCAGCAGTTCCAGGGCTAGCACAGATACGCAGTATTTT.

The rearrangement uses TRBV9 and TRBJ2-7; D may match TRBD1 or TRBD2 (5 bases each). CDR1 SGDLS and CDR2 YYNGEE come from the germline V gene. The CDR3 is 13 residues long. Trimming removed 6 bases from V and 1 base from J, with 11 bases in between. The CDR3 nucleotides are TGTGCCAGCAACCCTGGGGGATCCTACGAGCAGTACTTC. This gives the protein CASNPGGSYEQYF.

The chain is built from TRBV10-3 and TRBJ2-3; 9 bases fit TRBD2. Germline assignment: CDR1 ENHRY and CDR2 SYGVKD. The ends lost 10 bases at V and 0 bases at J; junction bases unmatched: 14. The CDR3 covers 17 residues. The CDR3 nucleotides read TGTGCCACGACCCCCGGCCCTAGCGGGGCTAGCACAGATACGCAGTATTTT. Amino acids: CATTPGPSGASTDTQYF.

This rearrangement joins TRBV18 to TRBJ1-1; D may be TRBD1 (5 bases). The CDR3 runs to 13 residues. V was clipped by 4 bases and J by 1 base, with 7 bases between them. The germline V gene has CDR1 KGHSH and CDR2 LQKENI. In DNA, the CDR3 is TGTGCCAGCTCACTACAGGAGAACACTGAAGCTTTCTTT. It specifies CASSLQENTEAFF.

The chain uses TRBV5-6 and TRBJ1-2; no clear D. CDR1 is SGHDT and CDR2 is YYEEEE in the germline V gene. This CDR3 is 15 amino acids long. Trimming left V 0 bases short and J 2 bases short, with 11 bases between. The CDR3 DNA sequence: TGTGCCAGCAGCTTGGGTGTGTTACGGAACTATGGCTACACCTTC. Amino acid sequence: CASSLGVLRNYGYTF.

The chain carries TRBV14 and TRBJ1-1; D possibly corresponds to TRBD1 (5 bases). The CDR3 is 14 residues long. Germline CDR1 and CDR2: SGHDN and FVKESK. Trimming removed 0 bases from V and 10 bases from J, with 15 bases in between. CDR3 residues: CASSQEYGKGVAFF. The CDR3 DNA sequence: TGTGCCAGCAGCCAAGAGTACGGTAAAGGGGTAGCTTTCTTT.

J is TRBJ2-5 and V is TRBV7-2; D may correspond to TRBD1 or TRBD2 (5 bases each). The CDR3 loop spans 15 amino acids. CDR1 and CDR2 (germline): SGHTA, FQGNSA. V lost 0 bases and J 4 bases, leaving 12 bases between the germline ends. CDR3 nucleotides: TGTGCCAGCAGCTTAGCGCTGCAGGGAGTAGAGACCCAGTACTTC. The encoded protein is CASSLALQGVETQYF.

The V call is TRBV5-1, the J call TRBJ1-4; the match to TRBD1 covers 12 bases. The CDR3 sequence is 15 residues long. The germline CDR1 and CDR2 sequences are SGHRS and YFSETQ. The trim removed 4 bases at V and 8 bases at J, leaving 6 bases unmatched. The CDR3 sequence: CASSGTGGAEEKLFF. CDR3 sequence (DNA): TGCGCCAGCAGCGGGACAGGGGGCGCGGAGGAAAAACTGTTTTTT.

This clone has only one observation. CDR3 DNA: TGTGCCAGCAGCCCCAGACCAGATGGTACAGATACGCAGTATTTT. It encodes CASSPRPDGTDTQYF. The chain recombines TRBV7-6 with TRBJ2-3, with unresolved D. Germline V gene sequence: CDR1 SGHVS, CDR2 FNYEAQ. CDR3 length equals 15 residues. Deletions cut 5 bases from V and 3 bases from J, with 15 bases between.

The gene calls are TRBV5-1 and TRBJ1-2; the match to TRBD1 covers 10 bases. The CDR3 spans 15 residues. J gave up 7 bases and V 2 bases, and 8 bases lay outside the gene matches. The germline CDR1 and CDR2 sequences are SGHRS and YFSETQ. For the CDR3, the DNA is TGCGCCAGCAGCTTTTCGACAGGGGGCGTATTTGGCTACACCTTC. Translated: CASSFSTGGVFGYTF.